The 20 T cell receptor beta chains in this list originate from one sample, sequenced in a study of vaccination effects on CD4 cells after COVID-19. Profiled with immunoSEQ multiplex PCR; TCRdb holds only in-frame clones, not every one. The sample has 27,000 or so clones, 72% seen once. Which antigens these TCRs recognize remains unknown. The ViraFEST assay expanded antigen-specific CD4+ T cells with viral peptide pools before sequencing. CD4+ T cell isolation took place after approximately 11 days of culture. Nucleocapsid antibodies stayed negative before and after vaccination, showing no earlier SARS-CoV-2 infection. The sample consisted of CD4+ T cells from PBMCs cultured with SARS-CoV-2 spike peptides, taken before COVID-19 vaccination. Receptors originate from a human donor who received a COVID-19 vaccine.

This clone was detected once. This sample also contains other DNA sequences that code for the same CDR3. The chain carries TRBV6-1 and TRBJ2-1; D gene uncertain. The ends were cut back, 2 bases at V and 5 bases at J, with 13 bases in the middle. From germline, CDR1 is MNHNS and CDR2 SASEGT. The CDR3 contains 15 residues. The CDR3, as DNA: TGTGCCAGCAGTGAAATAGACGGTGGGAACAATGAGCAGTTCTTC. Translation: CASSEIDGGNNEQFF.

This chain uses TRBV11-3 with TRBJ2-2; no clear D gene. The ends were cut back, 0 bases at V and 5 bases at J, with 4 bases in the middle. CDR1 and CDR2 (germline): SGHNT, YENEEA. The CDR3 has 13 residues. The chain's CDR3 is CASSLEQTGELFF. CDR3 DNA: TGTGCCAGCAGCTTAGAGCAGACCGGGGAGCTGTTTTTT.

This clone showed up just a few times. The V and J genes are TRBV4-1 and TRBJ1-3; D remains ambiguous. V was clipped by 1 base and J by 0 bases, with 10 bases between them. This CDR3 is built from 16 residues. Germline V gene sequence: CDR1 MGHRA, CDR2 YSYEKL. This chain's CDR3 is CASSQGVQSSGNTIYF. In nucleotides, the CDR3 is TGCGCCAGCAGCCAAGGGGTCCAGAGCTCTGGAAACACCATATATTTT.

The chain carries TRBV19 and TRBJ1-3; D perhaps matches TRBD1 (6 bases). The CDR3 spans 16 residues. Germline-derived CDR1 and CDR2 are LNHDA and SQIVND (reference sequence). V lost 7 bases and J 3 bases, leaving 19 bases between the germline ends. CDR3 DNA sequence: TGTGCCAGTACCCCGACACAGGGAGTATATGGAAACACCATATATTTT. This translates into CASTPTQGVYGNTIYF.

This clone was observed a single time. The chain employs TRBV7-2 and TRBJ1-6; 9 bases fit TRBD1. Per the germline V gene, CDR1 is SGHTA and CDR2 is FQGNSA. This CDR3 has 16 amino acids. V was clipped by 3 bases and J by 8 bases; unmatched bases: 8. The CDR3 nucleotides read TGTGCCAGCAGCTTGCTACCGGGACAGGGTTATTCACCCCTCCACTTT. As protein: CASSLLPGQGYSPLHF. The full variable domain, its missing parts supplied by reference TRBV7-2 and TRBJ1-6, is GAGVSQSPSNKVTEKGKDVELRCDPISGHTALYWYRQSLGQGLEFLIYFQGNSAPDKSGLPSDRFSAERTGGSVSTLTIQRTQQEDSAVYLCASSLLPGQGYSPLHFGNGTRLTVT.

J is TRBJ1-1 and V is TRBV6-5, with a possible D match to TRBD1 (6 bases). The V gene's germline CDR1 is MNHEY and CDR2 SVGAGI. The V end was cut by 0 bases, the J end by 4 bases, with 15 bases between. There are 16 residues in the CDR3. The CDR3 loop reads CASSYSTGSQVTEAFF. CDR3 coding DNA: TGTGCCAGCAGTTACTCGACAGGCAGTCAGGTCACTGAAGCTTTCTTT.

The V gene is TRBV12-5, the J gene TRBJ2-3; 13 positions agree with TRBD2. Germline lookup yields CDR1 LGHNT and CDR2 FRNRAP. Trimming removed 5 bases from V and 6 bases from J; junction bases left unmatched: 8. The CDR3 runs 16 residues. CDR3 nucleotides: TGTGCTAGTGGTCCTCGGACTAGCGGGAGAGGGGATACGCAGTATTTT. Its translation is CASGPRTSGRGDTQYF.

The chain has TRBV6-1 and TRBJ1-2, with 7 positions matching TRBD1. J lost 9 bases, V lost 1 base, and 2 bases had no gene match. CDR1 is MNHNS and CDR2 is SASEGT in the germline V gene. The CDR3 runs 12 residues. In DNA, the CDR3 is TGTGCCAGCAGTGAAGGGGACAGCCGCTACACCTTC. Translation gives CASSEGDSRYTF.

The CDR3 spells CSVGRQGNEKLFF. The CDR3 bases are TGCAGCGTTGGACGACAGGGTAATGAAAAACTGTTTTTT. This chain joins TRBV29-1 and TRBJ1-4, with TRBD1 matching over 7 bases. J gave up 4 bases and V 4 bases, and 3 bases lay outside the gene matches. This CDR3 has 13 residues. The germline V gene encodes CDR1 SQVTM and CDR2 ANQGSEA.

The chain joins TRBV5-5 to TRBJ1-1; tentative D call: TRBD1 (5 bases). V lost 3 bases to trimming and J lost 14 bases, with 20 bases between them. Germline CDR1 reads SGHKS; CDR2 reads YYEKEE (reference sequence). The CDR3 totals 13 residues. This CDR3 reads CASSSRDGLSRFF. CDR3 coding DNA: TGTGCCAGCAGCTCCAGGGACGGCCTTTCACGATTCTTT.

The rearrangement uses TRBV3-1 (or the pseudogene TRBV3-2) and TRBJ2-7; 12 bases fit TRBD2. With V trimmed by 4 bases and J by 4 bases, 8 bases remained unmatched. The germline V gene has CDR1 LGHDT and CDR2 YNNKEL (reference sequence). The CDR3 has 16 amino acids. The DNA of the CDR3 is TGTGCCAGCAGCCCGCACCCTAGCGGGGGGGCTTACGAGCAGTACTTC. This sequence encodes CASSPHPSGGAYEQYF.

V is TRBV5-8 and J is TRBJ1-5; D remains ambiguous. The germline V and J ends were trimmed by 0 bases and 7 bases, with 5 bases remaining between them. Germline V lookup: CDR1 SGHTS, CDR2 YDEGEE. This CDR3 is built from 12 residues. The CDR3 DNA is TGTGCCAGCAGCTTGGTATGGCAGCCCCAGCATTTT. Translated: CASSLVWQPQHF.

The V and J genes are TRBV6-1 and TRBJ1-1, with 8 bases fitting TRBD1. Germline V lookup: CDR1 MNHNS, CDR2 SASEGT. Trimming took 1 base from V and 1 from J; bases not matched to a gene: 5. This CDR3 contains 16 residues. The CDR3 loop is CASSEVSGGWNTEAFF. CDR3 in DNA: TGTGCCAGCAGTGAAGTCTCAGGGGGCTGGAACACTGAAGCTTTCTTT.

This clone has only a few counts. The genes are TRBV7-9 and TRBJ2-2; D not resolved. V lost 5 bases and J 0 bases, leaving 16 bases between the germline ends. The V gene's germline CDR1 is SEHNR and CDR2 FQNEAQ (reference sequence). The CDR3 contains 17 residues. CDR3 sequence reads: CASSSNSWASNTGELFF. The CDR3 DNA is TGTGCCAGCAGCAGCAATTCGTGGGCCTCGAACACCGGGGAGCTGTTTTTT.

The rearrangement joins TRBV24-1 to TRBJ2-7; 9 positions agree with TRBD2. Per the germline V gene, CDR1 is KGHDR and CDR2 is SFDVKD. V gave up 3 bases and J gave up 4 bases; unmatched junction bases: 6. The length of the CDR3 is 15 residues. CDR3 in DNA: TGTGCCACCAGTGATGGACTAGCGATTAGTTACGAGCAGTACTTC. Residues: CATSDGLAISYEQYF.

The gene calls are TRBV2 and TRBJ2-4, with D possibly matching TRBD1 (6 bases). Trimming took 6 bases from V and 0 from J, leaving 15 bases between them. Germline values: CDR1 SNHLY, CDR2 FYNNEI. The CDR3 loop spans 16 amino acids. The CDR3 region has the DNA TGTGCCAGCAGCGAACTTACAGGGATAGCCAAAAACATTCAGTACTTC. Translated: CASSELTGIAKNIQYF.

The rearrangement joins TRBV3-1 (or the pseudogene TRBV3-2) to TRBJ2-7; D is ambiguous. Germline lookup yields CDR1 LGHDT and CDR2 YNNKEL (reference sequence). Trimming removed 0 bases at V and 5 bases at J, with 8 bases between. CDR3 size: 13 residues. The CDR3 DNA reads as TGTGCCAGCAGCCAAGATCCTCGCAACGAGCAGTACTTC. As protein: CASSQDPRNEQYF.

The CDR3 region has the DNA TGCGCCAGCAGCCAAGGGATGGCATACGGGCAAACCGGGGAGCTGTTTTTT. Translating it yields CASSQGMAYGQTGELFF. The V gene is TRBV4-1, the J gene TRBJ2-2; D remains ambiguous. The V and J ends lost 1 base and 5 bases respectively, with 17 bases between them. The germline V gene encodes CDR1 MGHRA and CDR2 YSYEKL. CDR3 length: 17 amino acids.

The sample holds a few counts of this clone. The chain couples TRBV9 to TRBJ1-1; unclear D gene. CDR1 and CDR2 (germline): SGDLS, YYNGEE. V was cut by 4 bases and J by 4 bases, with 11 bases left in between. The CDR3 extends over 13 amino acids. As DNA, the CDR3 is TGTGCCAGCAGCCCCACCGTGGGCACTGAAGCTTTCTTT. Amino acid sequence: CASSPTVGTEAFF.

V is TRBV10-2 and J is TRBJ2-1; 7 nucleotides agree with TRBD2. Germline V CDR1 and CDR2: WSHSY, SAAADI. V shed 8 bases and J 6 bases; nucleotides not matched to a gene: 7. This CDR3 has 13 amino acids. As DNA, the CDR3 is TGCGCCAGCGGTCTGACGGGGGGCAATGAGCAGTTCTTC. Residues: CASGLTGGNEQFF.